The subject of this entry is one T cell receptor beta chain. These data originate in a study of monozygotic twins with inflammatory bowel disease. Addition of UMIs with a 6-nucleotide sample barcode was achieved by template switching. Reprocessing the 5' RACE reads, TCRdb reports a single entry for every CDR3 protein and omits DNA. This sample's table has roughly 320,000 distinct CDR3 sequences. Germline V gives CDR1 KGHSH, CDR2 LQKENI. This CDR3 is 11 amino acids long. The chain couples TRBV18 to TRBJ2-1. Sequencing used blood. This clonotype was obtained from a human donor with ulcerative colitis or Crohn's disease, or a healthy co-twin of an affected twin (not recorded which). CDR3 amino acids: CASSPGHEQFF.